This T cell receptor beta chain was found in a study of T cell responses to AZD1222 COVID-19 vaccine (dated by TCRdb to the early 2020s). For the study in its entirety: A total of roughly 240 trial participants underwent TCR sequencing, of whom some 210 received two doses of AZD1222 and around 26 received two doses of the MenACWY control vaccine. Trial participants were enrolled by age into 18-55, 56-69 and 70-plus year subgroups, with about 150, 28 and 57 TCR-sequenced participants respectively. The investigation overall reported the following: Spike-specific TCR breadth and depth rose significantly after two AZD1222 doses compared with day 0 and with MenACWY recipients. Epitopes outside the regions mutated in the B.1.351 and B.1.1.7 variants were reportedly recognized by nearly half of the unique spike-specific TCRs. The 56-69-year group was small, and its depth increase did not reach significance, likely because of low power. The vaccine-associated CD4 TCRs covered the entire spike protein, and the dominant responses fell in regions 160-218 and 743-854. Because no samples from the day 14 peak response were available, repertoires could be characterized only after the peak T cell response. Only six or seven AZD1222 recipients were SARS-CoV-2 seropositive at baseline, limiting conclusions about previously exposed vaccinees. Participants were mostly white British, with more females than males. The authors suggested clonal diversity may have been underestimated.

The time point label, read with the paper, signifies: about 28 days (+/-7) after the second vaccine dose. AZD1222 recipients with second doses at about 4 weeks or about 12 weeks were pooled, because spike-specific TCR depth and breadth did not differ between schedules. Samples from vaccinated people were obtained from the UK trials COV001 and COV002, which included a single-blind randomized controlled phase 2/3 trial of AZD1222 (ChAdOx1 nCoV-19) in healthy adults. Trial participant PBMC samples were collected at day 0 and day 28 after the second dose for TCRbeta chain sequencing. The CDR3 regions of human TCRbeta chains were analyzed by immunosequencing. As for how the authors treated the data: Repertoire TCRs were checked for matches against a reference library of SARS-CoV-2-specific TCRs that had been generated using the MIRA antigen-specificity platform. Breadth was defined as the fraction of unique TCRs that were SARS-CoV-2-associated, and depth was defined as the fraction of total T cells that were SARS-CoV-2-associated. Each spike-specific TCR was assigned to its reactive spike region and to a CD4 or CD8 class using the MIRA data. Log10-transformed breadth and depth values were compared by one-way ANOVA with Sidak's multiple comparisons tests. This is the immuneACCESS table as TCRdb keeps it, with only in-frame sequences that have V and J called. A part of the clones is gone; compared with another copy, unresolved V genes explain less than half, and the rest is unexplained. V and J calls and clone size follow that table, whereas D and trimming were derived from the DNA. Across this sample there are 150,000 to 250,000 clones, with 85% to 95% seen only once. About 1% of the sample lies in the top ten.

As for this clone: This receptor's antigen is unknown. The sample holds no much larger clone one base away, and base qualities are not on file.

This receptor was taken from an adult who received the AZD1222 COVID-19 vaccine. The sample consisted of peripheral blood, taken 28 days after the second AZD1222 dose.

The encoded CDR3 is CASSLQGVSNSPLHF. The sequenced DNA is TGTGCCAGCAGCTTGCAGGGGGTGAGTAATTCACCCCTCCACTTT. The chain joins TRBV5-6 to TRBJ1-6, with 7 bases matching TRBD1. CDR1 and CDR2 were assigned from the germline V gene as SGHDT and YYEEEE. V loses 1 base at its end and J loses 6 bases; junction bases beyond the gene matches: 4. Its CDR3 holds 15 amino acids, cysteine through phenylalanine. Only the CDR3 part of the read is kept: 45 bases, read in frame from the first base.